The sequence of this T cell receptor (beta chain) was determined in a study of cytomegalovirus exposure and HLA in healthy donors. PCR used 60 Vbeta primers and 13 Jbeta primers. Assay: immunoSEQ multiplex PCR; the TCRdb copy retains only in-frame clones and omits some. The profile shows under 55,000 clones, around 70% of them singletons. The CDR3 contains 14 residues. V lost 4 bases, J lost 0 bases, and 10 bases lay in between. The V gene's germline CDR1 is SGHTS and CDR2 YDEGEE. Specimen: PBMCs. The rearrangement joins TRBV5-8 to TRBJ2-5, with D possibly TRBD2 on 6 matching bases. The TCR comes from a woman aged 50 to 60 in good health and CMV-seronegative. The chain's CDR3 is CASSLRGNQETQYF. The CDR3 nucleotides read TGTGCCAGCAGCCTACGGGGGAACCAAGAGACCCAGTACTTC.